Detailed here is one TCR beta chain. Other DNA sequences from this sample encode an identical CDR3 as well. This specimen comes from a study of cytomegalovirus exposure and HLA in healthy donors. Amplification used 60 Vbeta primers and 13 Jbeta primers. The method was immunoSEQ multiplex PCR; TCRdb's version includes in-frame clones alone and lacks a portion of them. Of approximately 110,000 clones in the sample, 70% to 85% were seen once. V was pared by 3 bases and J by 2 bases, with 10 bases between. Germline-derived CDR1 and CDR2 are KGHSH and LQKENI. This CDR3 is built from 14 residues. Sequencing used PBMCs. This sequence joins TRBV18 and TRBJ2-5; no firm D call. The sequence was collected from a woman aged 40 to 50 in good health and CMV-seropositive. The CDR3 sequence is CASSPPSVQETQYF. CDR3 in DNA: TGTGCCAGCTCACCGCCATCGGTGCAAGAGACCCAGTACTTC.